The sequence of this T cell receptor beta chain was determined in a study of memory CD4+ T cells and cytomegalovirus serostatus. Whole-study context: Of the healthy Belgian adults, 9 were CMV seropositive and 20 to 25 seronegative.

The sort gate was single viable CD3+CD4+CD8-CD45RO+ cells for memory CD4+ T cells. Method: immunoSEQ multiplex PCR; TCRdb's copy keeps in-frame clones and lacks some. The sample consists of about 25,000 clones, around 72% of them appearing once. The germline V gene encodes CDR1 MGHRA and CDR2 YSYEKL. Trimming cost V 5 bases and J 0 bases; bases outside gene matches: 8. The CDR3 runs to 17 residues. The chain recombines TRBV4-1 with TRBJ1-1; TRBD1 matches 11 bases. The sequencing input was memory CD4+ T cells from blood. The sequence was collected from an adult in good health and CMV-seronegative. Here the CDR3 reads CASSKGTGGELNTEAFF. Here the CDR3 DNA reads TGCGCCAGCAGCAAGGGGACAGGGGGGGAACTGAACACTGAAGCTTTCTTT.